The sequence of this TCR beta chain was determined in a study of T cells in Graves' hyperthyroidism and ophthalmopathy. This clonotype has at least ten counts. Trimming removed 0 bases from V and 4 bases from J, with 18 bases in between. This CDR3 is built from 18 residues. Germline lookup yields CDR1 SGHTA and CDR2 FQGNSA. The TCR beta CDR3 regions underwent amplification using RNA transcripts as the source. The HTBI set primed first-round TCR CDR3 RT-PCR. TCRdb analysed the multiplex PCR reads with MiXCR anew, one entry per CDR3 protein. Of about 540,000 distinct CDR3 sequences in the sample, roughly 50% were seen once. Graves' hyperthyroidism was deemed stable absent ophthalmopathy progression within 18 months.

The receptor was isolated from a woman younger than 30 with Graves' hyperthyroidism. V and J are TRBV7-2 and TRBJ2-2, with D perhaps TRBD1 (7 bases). The material sequenced was peripheral blood or thyroid tissue (not recorded which). The CDR3 DNA sequence: TGTGCCAGCAGCTTAGCGCTGGAGGGACAGTGGGCCACCGGGGAGCTGTTTTTT. Its translation is CASSLALEGQWATGELFF.